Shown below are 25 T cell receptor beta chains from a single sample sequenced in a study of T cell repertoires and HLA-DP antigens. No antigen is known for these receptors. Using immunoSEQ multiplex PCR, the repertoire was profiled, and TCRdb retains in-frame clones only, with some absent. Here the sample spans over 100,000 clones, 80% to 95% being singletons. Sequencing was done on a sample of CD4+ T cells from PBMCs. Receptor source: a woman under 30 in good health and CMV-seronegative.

In DNA form, the CDR3 reads TGTGCCAGCAGCTTACACAGAGGGGAGACCCAGTACTTC. Protein: CASSLHRGETQYF. V gene TRBV7-6 combines with J gene TRBJ2-5, with D tentatively TRBD2 (5 bases). The CDR3 is 13 residues long. Germline assignment: CDR1 SGHVS and CDR2 FNYEAQ. Between the trimmed V and J ends, which lost 2 bases and 5 bases, there was a span of 9 bases.

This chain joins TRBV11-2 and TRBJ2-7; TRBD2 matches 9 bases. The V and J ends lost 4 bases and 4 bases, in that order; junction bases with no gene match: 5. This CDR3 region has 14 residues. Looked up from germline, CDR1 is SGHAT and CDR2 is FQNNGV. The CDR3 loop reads CASSSLAGVYEQYF. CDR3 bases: TGTGCCAGCAGCTCCTTAGCGGGAGTGTACGAGCAGTACTTC. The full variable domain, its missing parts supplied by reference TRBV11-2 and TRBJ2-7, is EAGVAQSPRYKIIEKRQSVAFWCNPISGHATLYWYQQILGQGPKLLIQFQNNGVVDDSQLPKDRFSAERLKGVDSTLKIQPAKLEDSAVYLCASSSLAGVYEQYFGPGTRLTVT.

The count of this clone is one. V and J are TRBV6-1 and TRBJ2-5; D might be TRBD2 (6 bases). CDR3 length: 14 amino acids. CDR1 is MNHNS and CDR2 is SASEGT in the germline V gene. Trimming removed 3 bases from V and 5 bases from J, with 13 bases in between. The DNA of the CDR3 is TGTGCCAGCAGTGATCTGGGGGGAAAGGAGACCCAGTACTTC. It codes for CASSDLGGKETQYF.

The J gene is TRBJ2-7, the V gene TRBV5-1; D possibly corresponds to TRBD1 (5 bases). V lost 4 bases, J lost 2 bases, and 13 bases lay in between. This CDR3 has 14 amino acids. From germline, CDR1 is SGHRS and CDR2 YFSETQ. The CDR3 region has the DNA TGCGCCAGCAGCCCGCAGGGCGGAACCTACGAGCAGTACTTC. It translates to CASSPQGGTYEQYF.

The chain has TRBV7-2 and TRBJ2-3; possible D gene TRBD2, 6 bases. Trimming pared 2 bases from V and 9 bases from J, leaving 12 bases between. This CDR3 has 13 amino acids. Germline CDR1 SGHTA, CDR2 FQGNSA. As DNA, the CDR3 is TGTGCCAGCAGCTTACCGGGACTCGACACGCAGTATTTT. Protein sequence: CASSLPGLDTQYF.

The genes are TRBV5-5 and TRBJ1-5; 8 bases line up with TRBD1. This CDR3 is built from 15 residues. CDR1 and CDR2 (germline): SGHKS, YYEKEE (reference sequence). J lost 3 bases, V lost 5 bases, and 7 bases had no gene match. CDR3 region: CASSLGQGNNQPQHF. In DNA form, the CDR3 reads TGTGCCAGCAGTCTCGGACAGGGCAACAATCAGCCCCAGCATTTT. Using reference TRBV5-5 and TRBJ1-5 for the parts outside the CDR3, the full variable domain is DAGVTQSPTHLIKTRGQQVTLRCSPISGHKSVSWYQQVLGQGPQFIFQYYEKEERGRGNFPDRFSARQFPNYSSELNVNALLLGDSALYLCASSLGQGNNQPQHFGDGTRLSIL.

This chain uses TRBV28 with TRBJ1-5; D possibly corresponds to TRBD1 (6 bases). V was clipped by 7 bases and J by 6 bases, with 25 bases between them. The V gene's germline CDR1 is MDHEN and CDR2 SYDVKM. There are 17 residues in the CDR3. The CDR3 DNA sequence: TGTGCCAGCACCCCGGGAGGGCATAGGGGGGAAGGTCAGCCCCAGCATTTT. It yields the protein CASTPGGHRGEGQPQHF.

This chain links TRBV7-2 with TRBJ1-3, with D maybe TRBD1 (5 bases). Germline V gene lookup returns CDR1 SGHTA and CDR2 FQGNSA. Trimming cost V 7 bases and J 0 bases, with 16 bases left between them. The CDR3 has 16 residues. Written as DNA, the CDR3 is TGTGCCAGCACCTGGTGGGTGGGGGGCTCTGGAAACACCATATATTTT. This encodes CASTWWVGGSGNTIYF.

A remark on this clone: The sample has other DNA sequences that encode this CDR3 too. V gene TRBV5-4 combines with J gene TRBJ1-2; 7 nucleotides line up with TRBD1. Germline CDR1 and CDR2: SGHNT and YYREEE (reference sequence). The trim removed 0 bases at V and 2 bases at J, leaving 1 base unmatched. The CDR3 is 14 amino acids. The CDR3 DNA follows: TGTGCCAGCAGCTTGGGACAGGGCAACTATGGCTACACCTTC. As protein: CASSLGQGNYGYTF.

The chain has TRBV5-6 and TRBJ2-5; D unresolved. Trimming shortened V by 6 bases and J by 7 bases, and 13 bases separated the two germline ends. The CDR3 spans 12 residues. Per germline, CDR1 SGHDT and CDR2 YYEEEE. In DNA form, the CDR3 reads TGTGCCAGCACTAGTCATGATGGGACCCAGTACTTC. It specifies CASTSHDGTQYF.

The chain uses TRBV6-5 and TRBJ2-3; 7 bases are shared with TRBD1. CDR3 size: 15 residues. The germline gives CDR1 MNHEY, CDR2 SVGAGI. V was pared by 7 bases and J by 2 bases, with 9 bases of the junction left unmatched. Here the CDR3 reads CASKEGQALTDTQYF. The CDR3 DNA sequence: TGTGCCAGCAAGGAAGGACAGGCCCTCACAGATACGCAGTATTTT.

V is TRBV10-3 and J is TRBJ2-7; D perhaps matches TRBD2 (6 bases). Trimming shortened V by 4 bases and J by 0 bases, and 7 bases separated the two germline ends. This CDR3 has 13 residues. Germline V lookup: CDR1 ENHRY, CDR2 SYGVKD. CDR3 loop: CAISGSGSYEQYF. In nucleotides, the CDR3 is TGTGCCATCAGTGGTAGCGGCTCCTACGAGCAGTACTTC.

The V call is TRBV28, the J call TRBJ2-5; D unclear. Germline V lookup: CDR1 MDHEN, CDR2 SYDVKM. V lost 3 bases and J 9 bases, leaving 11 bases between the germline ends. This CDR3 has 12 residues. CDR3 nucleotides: TGTGCCAGCAGTTTGTCGAATATGGCCCAGTACTTC. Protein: CASSLSNMAQYF.

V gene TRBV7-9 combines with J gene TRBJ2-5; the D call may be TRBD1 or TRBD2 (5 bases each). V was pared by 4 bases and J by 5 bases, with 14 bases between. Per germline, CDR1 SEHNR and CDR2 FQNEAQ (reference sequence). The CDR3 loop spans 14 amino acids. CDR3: CASSYGTSVETQYF. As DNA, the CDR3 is TGTGCCAGCAGCTACGGGACCAGCGTGGAGACCCAGTACTTC.

The chain's CDR3 is CASSGVRGPIAQYF. CDR3 in DNA: TGTGCCAGCAGCGGGGTTCGGGGCCCAATTGCCCAGTACTTC. The genes are TRBV27 and TRBJ2-5, with D possibly being TRBD1 or TRBD2 (5 bases each). The germline CDR1 and CDR2 sequences are MNHEY and SMNVEV (reference sequence). The CDR3 sequence is 14 residues long. Trimming took off 6 bases at V and 9 bases at J, with 20 bases between the two ends.

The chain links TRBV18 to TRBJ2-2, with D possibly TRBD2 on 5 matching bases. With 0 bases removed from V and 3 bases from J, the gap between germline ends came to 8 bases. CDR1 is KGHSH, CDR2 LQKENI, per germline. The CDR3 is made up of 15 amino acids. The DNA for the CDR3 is TGTGCCAGCTCACCACCCGGGGATTACACCGGGGAGCTGTTTTTT. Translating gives CASSPPGDYTGELFF.

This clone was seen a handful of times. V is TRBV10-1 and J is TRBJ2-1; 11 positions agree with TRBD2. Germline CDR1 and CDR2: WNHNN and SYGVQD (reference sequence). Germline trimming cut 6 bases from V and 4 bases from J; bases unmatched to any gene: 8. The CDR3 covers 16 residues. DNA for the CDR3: TGCGCCAGCAGATACCGGACTAGCGGGCATTACAATGAGCAGTTCTTC. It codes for CASRYRTSGHYNEQFF.

DNA of the CDR3: TGCGCCAGCAGCTTCTCCGGGACAGGGGGCTCGGGGGCCAACGTCCTGACTTTC. Protein product: CASSFSGTGGSGANVLTF. This rearrangement joins TRBV5-1 to TRBJ2-6, with 12 positions matching TRBD1. Germline V CDR1 and CDR2: SGHRS, YFSETQ. The V gene end was trimmed by 2 bases and the J gene end by 4 bases; junction bases not matched to a gene: 7. CDR3 length equals 18 residues.

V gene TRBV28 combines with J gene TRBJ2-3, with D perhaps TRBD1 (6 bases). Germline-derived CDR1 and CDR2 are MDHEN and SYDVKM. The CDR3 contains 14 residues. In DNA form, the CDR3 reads TGTGCTTCCACGGGACACCAATTGCCAGATACGCAGTATTTT. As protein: CASTGHQLPDTQYF.

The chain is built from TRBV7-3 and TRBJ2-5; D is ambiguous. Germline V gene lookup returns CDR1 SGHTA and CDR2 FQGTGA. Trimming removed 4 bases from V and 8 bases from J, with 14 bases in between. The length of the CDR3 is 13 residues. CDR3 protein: CASSSGPSGTQYF. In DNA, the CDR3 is TGTGCCAGCAGCTCAGGACCATCAGGAACCCAGTACTTC.

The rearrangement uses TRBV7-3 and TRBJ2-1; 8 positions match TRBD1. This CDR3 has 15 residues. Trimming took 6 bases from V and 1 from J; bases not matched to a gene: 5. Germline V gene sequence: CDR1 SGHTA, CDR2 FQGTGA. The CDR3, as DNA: TGTGCCAGCAGTCGACAGGGGCGGTCCTACAATGAGCAGTTCTTC. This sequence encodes CASSRQGRSYNEQFF.

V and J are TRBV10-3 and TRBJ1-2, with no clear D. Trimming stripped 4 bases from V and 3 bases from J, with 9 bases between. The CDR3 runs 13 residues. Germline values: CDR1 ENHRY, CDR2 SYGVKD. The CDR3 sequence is CAISAGFDYGYTF. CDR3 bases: TGTGCCATCAGTGCCGGGTTTGACTATGGCTACACCTTC.

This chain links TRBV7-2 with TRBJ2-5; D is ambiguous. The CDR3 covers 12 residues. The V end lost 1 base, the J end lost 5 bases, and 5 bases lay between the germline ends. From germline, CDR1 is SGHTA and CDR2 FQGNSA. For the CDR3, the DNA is TGTGCCAGCAGCTTAGAGGTCGAGACCCAGTACTTC. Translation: CASSLEVETQYF.

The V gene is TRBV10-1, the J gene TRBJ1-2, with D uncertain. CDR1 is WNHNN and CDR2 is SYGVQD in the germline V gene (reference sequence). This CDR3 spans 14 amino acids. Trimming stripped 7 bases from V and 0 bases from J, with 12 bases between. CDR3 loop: CASILNGANYGYTF. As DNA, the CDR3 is TGCGCCAGCATTTTGAACGGTGCTAACTATGGCTACACCTTC.

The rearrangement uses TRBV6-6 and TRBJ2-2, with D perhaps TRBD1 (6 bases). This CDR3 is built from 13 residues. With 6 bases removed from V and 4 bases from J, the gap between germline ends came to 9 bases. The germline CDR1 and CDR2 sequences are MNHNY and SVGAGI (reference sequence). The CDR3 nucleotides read TGTGCCAGCAGCTTGGACAGCACCGGGGAGCTGTTTTTT. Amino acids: CASSLDSTGELFF.